A single sample gave rise to the 17 T cell receptor beta chains below, sequenced in a study of blood T cell repertoires in COVID-19. TCRdb's table, derived via immunoSEQ multiplex PCR, lists solely in-frame clones and lacks some. The sample contains roughly 43,000 clones, about four fifths of which appear only once. Source material: peripheral blood. All receptors come from a woman aged 55-70 years with acute or convalescent COVID-19.

The gene calls are TRBV27 and TRBJ2-7; 8 bases map to TRBD1. J was trimmed by 4 bases and V by 1 base; bases with no gene match: 3. This CDR3 is built from 14 residues. Germline CDR1 and CDR2: MNHEY and SMNVEV (reference sequence). The CDR3 protein is CASSLWGDRYEQYF. The DNA for the CDR3 is TGTGCCAGCAGTTTATGGGGGGACAGGTACGAGCAGTACTTC.

This clone was counted a few times. The chain is built from TRBV5-6 and TRBJ2-7; D remains unclear. The CDR3 has 14 residues. Per germline, CDR1 SGHDT and CDR2 YYEEEE. V shed 0 bases and J shed 3 bases, with 10 bases lying between them. As DNA, the CDR3 is TGTGCCAGCAGCTTGGGGGCCCCGAGCTACGAGCAGTACTTC. This gives the protein CASSLGAPSYEQYF.

V and J are TRBV2 and TRBJ1-3; 8 bases line up with TRBD1. Trimming at V came to 6 bases and at J to 2 bases, leaving 3 bases not matched to a gene. Germline V gives CDR1 SNHLY, CDR2 FYNNEI. The CDR3 has 14 residues. The CDR3 nucleotides read TGTGCCAGCAGGGGGGACAGGCCTGGAAACACCATATATTTT. Residues: CASRGDRPGNTIYF.

As DNA, the CDR3 is TGCAGCGTTAGGGGGACAGGGTCCTACGAGCAGTACTTC. Translating it yields CSVRGTGSYEQYF. V is TRBV29-1 and J is TRBJ2-7, with 9 nucleotides matching TRBD1. The CDR3 spans 13 residues. The germline V gene has CDR1 SQVTM and CDR2 ANQGSEA. J was trimmed by 1 base and V by 5 bases; bases with no gene match: 3.

This rearrangement joins TRBV19 to TRBJ1-5; TRBD1 matches at 11 bases. Unmatched junction bases numbered 2, after V lost 7 bases and J lost 0 bases. The germline V gene encodes CDR1 LNHDA and CDR2 SQIVND (reference sequence). The CDR3 consists of 15 residues. CDR3 sequence reads: CASTGTGGSNQPQHF. The CDR3 nucleotides read TGTGCCAGTACCGGGACAGGGGGTAGCAATCAGCCCCAGCATTTT.

This rearrangement joins TRBV5-5 to TRBJ2-1; D not resolved. V was clipped by 0 bases and J by 9 bases, with 10 bases between them. Germline V gene lookup returns CDR1 SGHKS and CDR2 YYEKEE (reference sequence). The CDR3 is 13 amino acids. Here the CDR3 DNA reads TGTGCCAGCAGCTTGGGGGCGACCAGTGAGCAGTTCTTC. Its translation is CASSLGATSEQFF.

The genes are TRBV5-4 and TRBJ2-7; D might be TRBD2 (5 bases). Trimming shortened V by 5 bases and J by 3 bases, and 21 bases separated the two germline ends. Germline V lookup: CDR1 SGHNT, CDR2 YYREEE (reference sequence). This CDR3 region has 16 residues. This CDR3 reads CASRMMEDLAGYEQYF. As DNA, the CDR3 is TGTGCCAGCAGGATGATGGAAGACCTGGCGGGCTACGAGCAGTACTTC.

This chain links TRBV9 with TRBJ2-2, with D tentatively TRBD2 (6 bases). The CDR3 runs to 14 residues. Germline loops: CDR1 SGDLS, CDR2 YYNGEE. The V end lost 4 bases, the J end lost 4 bases, and 11 bases lay between the germline ends. The CDR3 protein is CASSPRDFTGELFF. The CDR3 nucleotides read TGTGCCAGCAGCCCACGGGACTTCACCGGGGAGCTGTTTTTT.

This clone was picked up one time. V gene TRBV19 combines with J gene TRBJ1-5, with 11 bases fitting TRBD1. Germline V gene data show CDR1 as LNHDA and CDR2 as SQIVND (reference sequence). V trimming: 9 bases; J trimming: 3 bases; junction bases outside the gene matches: 7. There are 15 residues in the CDR3. The CDR3 spells CASREDRGLNQPQHF. CDR3 sequence (DNA): TGTGCCAGCCGGGAGGACAGGGGGCTCAATCAGCCCCAGCATTTT.

This chain uses TRBV6-2 or TRBV6-3 with TRBJ2-7; possibly TRBD1 for D (5 bases). The germline V and J ends were trimmed by 1 base and 4 bases, with 11 bases remaining between them. CDR3 length equals 14 residues. Germline V gene data show CDR1 as MNHEY and CDR2 as SVGEGT. Here the CDR3 reads CASSYYSREYEQYF. In DNA, the CDR3 is TGTGCCAGCAGTTACTACTCCAGGGAATACGAGCAGTACTTC.

Note on this clone: A much larger clone lies one base from this, so it may be a read error. V and J are TRBV9 and TRBJ2-2, with D unresolved. CDR1 is SGDLS and CDR2 is YYNGEE in the germline V gene. This CDR3 is 12 amino acids long. Trimming removed 4 bases from V and 4 bases from J, with 5 bases in between. CDR3 in DNA: TGTGCCAGCAGCCCTATCACCGGGGAGCTGTTTTTT. This sequence encodes CASSPITGELFF. The full variable domain, with the rest looked up from reference TRBV9 and TRBJ2-2, is DSGVTQTPKHLITATGQRVTLRCSPRSGDLSVYWYQQSLDQGLQFLIQYYNGEERAKGNILERFSAQQFPDLHSELNLSSLELGDSALYFCASSPITGELFFGEGSRLTVL.

The CDR3 DNA is TGTGCCACCAGCAGAGAGACAGGGTCCGAGACCCAGTACTTC. Translation gives CATSRETGSETQYF. The chain joins TRBV15 to TRBJ2-5; 7 bases match TRBD1. Germline V CDR1 and CDR2: LNHNV, YYDKDF (reference sequence). V gave up 0 bases and J gave up 5 bases; unmatched junction bases: 3. This CDR3 contains 14 residues.

The CDR3 DNA sequence: TGTGCCATCAGTCAAGCCCCAGGGTCCTACGAGCAGTACTTC. Encoded protein: CAISQAPGSYEQYF. This rearrangement joins TRBV10-3 to TRBJ2-7; D might be TRBD1 (5 bases). The CDR3 is made up of 14 amino acids. V was shortened by 5 bases and J by 1 base, with 12 bases between the two germline ends. Germline CDR1 is ENHRY and CDR2 is SYGVKD.

The chain couples TRBV6-5 to TRBJ2-1; 7 positions agree with TRBD2. The ends lost 11 bases at V and 7 bases at J; junction bases unmatched: 11. The germline CDR1 and CDR2 sequences are MNHEY and SVGAGI. This CDR3 region has 13 residues. The CDR3 bases are TGTGCCGGGAGGGTGGGAGTAGTGAATGAGCAGTTCTTC. Translated, it gives CAGRVGVVNEQFF.

The chain couples TRBV21-1 to TRBJ1-4. TRBV21-1 is a pseudogene segment. The CDR3 loop spans 16 amino acids. As DNA, the CDR3 is TGTGCCAGCAGCAAAGCGGGTAGGAGGTCGGGGGAAAAACTGTTTTTT. Translation: CASSKAGRRSGEKLFF.

The chain combines TRBV6-6 with TRBJ2-1; D is possibly TRBD1 (6 bases). V was shortened by 4 bases and J by 7 bases, with 8 bases between the two germline ends. Germline values: CDR1 MNHNY, CDR2 SVGAGI (reference sequence). The CDR3 has 12 amino acids. The CDR3 sequence is CASSSQGNEQFF. CDR3 in DNA: TGTGCCAGCAGTTCACAGGGAAATGAGCAGTTCTTC.

This chain joins TRBV7-9 and TRBJ1-2; 9 bases map to TRBD1. J was trimmed by 4 bases and V by 1 base; bases with no gene match: 4. The CDR3 covers 15 residues. Germline V lookup: CDR1 SEHNR, CDR2 FQNEAQ (reference sequence). The CDR3 region has the DNA TGTGCCAGCAGCTTAGAAACAGGGGGCTTCTATGGCTACACCTTC. It codes for CASSLETGGFYGYTF.